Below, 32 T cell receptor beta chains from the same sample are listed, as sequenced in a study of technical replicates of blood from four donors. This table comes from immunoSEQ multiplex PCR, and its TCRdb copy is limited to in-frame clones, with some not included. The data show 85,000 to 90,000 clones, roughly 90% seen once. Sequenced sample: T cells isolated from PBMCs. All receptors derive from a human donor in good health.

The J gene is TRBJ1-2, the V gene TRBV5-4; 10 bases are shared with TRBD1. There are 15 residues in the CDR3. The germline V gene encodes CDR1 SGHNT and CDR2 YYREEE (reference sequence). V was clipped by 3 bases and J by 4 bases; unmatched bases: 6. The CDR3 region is CASSSGTGEVYGYTF. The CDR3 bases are TGTGCCAGCAGCTCCGGGACAGGGGAAGTCTATGGCTACACCTTC. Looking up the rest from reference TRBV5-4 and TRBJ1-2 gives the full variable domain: ETGVTQSPTHLIKTRGQQVTLRCSSQSGHNTVSWYQQALGQGPQFIFQYYREEENGRGNFPPRFSGLQFPNYSSELNVNALELDDSALYLCASSSGTGEVYGYTFGSGTRLTVV.

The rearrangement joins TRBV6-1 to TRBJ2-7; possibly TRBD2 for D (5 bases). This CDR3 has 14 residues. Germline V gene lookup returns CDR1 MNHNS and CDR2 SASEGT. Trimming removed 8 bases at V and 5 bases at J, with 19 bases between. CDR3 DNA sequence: TGTGCCAGCCTCCGGGATTACAGCGTCGACGAGCAGTACTTC. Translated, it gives CASLRDYSVDEQYF.

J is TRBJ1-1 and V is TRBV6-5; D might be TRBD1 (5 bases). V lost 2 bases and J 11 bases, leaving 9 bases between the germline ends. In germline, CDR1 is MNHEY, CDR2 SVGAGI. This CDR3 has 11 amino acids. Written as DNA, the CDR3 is TGTGCCAGCAGTTACAGGGGTTTCGCTTTCTTT. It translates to CASSYRGFAFF.

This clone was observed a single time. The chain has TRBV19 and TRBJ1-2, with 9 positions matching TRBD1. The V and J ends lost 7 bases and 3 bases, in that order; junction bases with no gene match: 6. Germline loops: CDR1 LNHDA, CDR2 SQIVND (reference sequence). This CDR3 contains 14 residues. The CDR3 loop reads CASTRQGGHYGYTF. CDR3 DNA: TGTGCCAGTACCCGACAGGGGGGACACTATGGCTACACCTTC.

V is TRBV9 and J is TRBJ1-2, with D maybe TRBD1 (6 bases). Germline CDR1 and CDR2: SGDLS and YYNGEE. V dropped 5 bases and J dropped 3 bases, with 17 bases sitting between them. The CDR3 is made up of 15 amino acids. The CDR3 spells CASRGSDSFDYGYTF. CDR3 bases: TGTGCCAGCAGGGGATCGGACAGCTTCGACTATGGCTACACCTTC.

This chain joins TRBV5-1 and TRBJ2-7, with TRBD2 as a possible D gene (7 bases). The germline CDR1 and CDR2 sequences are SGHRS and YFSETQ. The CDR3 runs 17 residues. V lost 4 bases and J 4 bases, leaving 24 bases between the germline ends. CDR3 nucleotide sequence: TGCGCCAGCAGCACCTCCGACTGGGGGGGCTTAGGATACGAGCAGTACTTC. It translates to CASSTSDWGGLGYEQYF.

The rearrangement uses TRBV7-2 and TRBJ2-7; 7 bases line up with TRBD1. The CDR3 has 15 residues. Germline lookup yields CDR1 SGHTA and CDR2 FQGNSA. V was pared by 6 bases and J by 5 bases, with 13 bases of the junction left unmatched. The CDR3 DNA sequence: TGTGCCAGCAGTCTCCGGGACAGCAGGGCCCACGAGCAGTACTTC. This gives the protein CASSLRDSRAHEQYF. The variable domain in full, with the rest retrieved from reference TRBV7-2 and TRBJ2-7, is GAGVSQSPSNKVTEKGKDVELRCDPISGHTALYWYRQSLGQGLEFLIYFQGNSAPDKSGLPSDRFSAERTGGSVSTLTIQRTQQEDSAVYLCASSLRDSRAHEQYFGPGTRLTVT.

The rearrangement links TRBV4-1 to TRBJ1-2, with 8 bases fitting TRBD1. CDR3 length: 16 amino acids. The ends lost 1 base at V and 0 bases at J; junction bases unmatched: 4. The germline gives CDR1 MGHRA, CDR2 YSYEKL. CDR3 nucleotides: TGCGCCAGCAGCCAAGTCGAGGGACAGGCTAACTATGGCTACACCTTC. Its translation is CASSQVEGQANYGYTF.

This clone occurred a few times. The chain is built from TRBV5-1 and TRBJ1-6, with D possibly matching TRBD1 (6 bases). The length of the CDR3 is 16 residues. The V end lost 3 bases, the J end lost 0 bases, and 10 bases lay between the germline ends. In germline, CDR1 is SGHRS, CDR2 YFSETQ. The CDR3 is CASSYRVSSYNSPLHF. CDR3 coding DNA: TGCGCCAGCAGCTACAGGGTTAGCTCCTATAATTCACCCCTCCACTTT.

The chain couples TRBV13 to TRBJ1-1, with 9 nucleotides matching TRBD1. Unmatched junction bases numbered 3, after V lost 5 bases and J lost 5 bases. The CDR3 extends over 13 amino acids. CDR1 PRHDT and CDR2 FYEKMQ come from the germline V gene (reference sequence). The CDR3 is CASSRGTGTEAFF. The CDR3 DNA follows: TGTGCCAGCAGCCGCGGGACAGGGACTGAAGCTTTCTTT. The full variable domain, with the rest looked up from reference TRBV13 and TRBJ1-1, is AAGVIQSPRHLIKEKRETATLKCYPIPRHDTVYWYQQGPGQDPQFLISFYEKMQSDKGSIPDRFSAQQFSDYHSELNMSSLELGDSALYFCASSRGTGTEAFFGQGTRLTVV.

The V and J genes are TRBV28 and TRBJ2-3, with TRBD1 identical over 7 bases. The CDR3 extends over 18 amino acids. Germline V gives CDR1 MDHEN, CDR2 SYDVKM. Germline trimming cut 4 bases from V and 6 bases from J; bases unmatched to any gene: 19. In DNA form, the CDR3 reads TGTGCCAGCAGTTCAGGGACAGCGAAGGGTGGGTTAACGGATACGCAGTATTTT. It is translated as CASSSGTAKGGLTDTQYF.

CDR3 sequence: CASSYDSSDYGYTF. The DNA for the CDR3 is TGTGCCAGCAGTTACGACAGCTCGGACTATGGCTACACCTTC. The chain couples TRBV6-5 to TRBJ1-2; possible D gene TRBD1, 5 bases. CDR1 and CDR2 (germline): MNHEY, SVGAGI. This CDR3 region has 14 residues. V was clipped by 2 bases and J by 3 bases, with 10 bases between them.

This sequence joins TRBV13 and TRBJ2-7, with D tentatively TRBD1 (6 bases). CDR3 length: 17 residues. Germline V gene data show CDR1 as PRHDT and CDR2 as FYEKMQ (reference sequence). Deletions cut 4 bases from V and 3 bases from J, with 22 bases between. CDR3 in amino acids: CASSSPDIRGHDYEQYF. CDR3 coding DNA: TGTGCCAGCAGCTCCCCAGATATCAGGGGACATGACTACGAGCAGTACTTC.

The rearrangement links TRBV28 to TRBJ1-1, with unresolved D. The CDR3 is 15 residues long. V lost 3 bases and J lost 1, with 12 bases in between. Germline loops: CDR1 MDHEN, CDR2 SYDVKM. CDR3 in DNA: TGTGCCAGCAGTTTTTTGGTGAACAGGAACACTGAAGCTTTCTTT. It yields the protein CASSFLVNRNTEAFF.

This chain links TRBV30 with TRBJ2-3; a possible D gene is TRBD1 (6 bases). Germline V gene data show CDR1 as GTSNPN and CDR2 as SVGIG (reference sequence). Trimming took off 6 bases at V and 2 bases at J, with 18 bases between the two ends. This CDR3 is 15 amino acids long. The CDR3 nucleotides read TGTGCCTGCCAACTGAGGGGGACAACCACAGATACGCAGTATTTT. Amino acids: CACQLRGTTTDTQYF. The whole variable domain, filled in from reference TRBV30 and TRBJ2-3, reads SQTIHQWPATLVQPVGSPLSLECTVEGTSNPNLYWYRQAAGRGLQLLFYSVGIGQISSEVPQNLSASRPQDRQFILSSKKLLLSDSGFYLCACQLRGTTTDTQYFGPGTRLTVL.

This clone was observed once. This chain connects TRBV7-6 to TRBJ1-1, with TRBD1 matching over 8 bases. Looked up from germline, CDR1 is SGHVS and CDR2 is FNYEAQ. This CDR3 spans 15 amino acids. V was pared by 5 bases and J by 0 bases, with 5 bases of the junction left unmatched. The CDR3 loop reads CASSLDRVVNTEAFF. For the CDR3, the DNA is TGTGCCAGCAGCCTGGACAGGGTGGTGAACACTGAAGCTTTCTTT.

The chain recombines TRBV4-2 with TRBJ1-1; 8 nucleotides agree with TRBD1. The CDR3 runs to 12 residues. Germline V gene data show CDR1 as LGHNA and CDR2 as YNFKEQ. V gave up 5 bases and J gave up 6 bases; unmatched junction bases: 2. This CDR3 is CASSDRGSEAFF. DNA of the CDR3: TGTGCCAGCAGCGACAGGGGTTCTGAAGCTTTCTTT.

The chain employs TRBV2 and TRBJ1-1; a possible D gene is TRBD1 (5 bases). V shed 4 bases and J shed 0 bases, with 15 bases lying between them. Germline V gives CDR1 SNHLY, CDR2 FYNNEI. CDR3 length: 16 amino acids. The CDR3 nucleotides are TGTGCCAGCAGTGGGGGAAGGGGAAAGATGAACACTGAAGCTTTCTTT. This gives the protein CASSGGRGKMNTEAFF.

The CDR3 sequence is CASSRLTGPTEAFF. The DNA of the CDR3 is TGTGCCAGCAGCCGGTTAACAGGGCCCACTGAAGCTTTCTTT. This chain uses TRBV11-2 with TRBJ1-1, with TRBD1 as a possible D gene (6 bases). V lost 5 bases to trimming and J lost 4 bases, with 14 bases between them. Germline V gene data show CDR1 as SGHAT and CDR2 as FQNNGV. The CDR3 runs 14 residues. Variable domain in full (rest from reference TRBV11-2 and TRBJ1-1): EAGVAQSPRYKIIEKRQSVAFWCNPISGHATLYWYQQILGQGPKLLIQFQNNGVVDDSQLPKDRFSAERLKGVDSTLKIQPAKLEDSAVYLCASSRLTGPTEAFFGQGTRLTVV.

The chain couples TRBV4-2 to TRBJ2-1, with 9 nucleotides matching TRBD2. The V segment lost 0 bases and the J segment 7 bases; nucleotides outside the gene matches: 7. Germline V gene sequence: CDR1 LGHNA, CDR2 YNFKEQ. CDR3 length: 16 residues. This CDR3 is CASSQDLAGVSNEQFF. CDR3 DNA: TGTGCCAGCAGCCAAGATTTAGCGGGAGTTTCGAATGAGCAGTTCTTC.

CDR3 region: CASTPGGYNEQFF. The DNA of the CDR3 is TGTGCCAGCACGCCCGGGGGCTACAATGAGCAGTTCTTC. V is TRBV6-5 and J is TRBJ2-1, with TRBD2 as a possible D gene (6 bases). The CDR3 totals 13 residues. Germline-derived CDR1 and CDR2 are MNHEY and SVGAGI. V was cut by 7 bases and J by 3 bases, with 10 bases left in between.

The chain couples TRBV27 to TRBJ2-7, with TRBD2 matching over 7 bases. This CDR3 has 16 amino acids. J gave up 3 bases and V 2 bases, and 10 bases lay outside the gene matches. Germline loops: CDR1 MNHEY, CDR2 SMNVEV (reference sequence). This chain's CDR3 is CASSLTPRGRFYEQYF. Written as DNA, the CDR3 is TGTGCCAGCAGTTTAACCCCGCGCGGGAGATTCTACGAGCAGTACTTC.

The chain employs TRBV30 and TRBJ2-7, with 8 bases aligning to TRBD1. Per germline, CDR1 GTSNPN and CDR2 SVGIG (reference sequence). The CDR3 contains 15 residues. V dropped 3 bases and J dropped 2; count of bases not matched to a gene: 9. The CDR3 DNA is TGTGCCTGGAGCGGTCGACAGGGGAGCACCTACGAGCAGTACTTC. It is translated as CAWSGRQGSTYEQYF. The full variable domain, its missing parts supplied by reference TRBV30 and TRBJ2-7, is SQTIHQWPATLVQPVGSPLSLECTVEGTSNPNLYWYRQAAGRGLQLLFYSVGIGQISSEVPQNLSASRPQDRQFILSSKKLLLSDSGFYLCAWSGRQGSTYEQYFGPGTRLTVT.

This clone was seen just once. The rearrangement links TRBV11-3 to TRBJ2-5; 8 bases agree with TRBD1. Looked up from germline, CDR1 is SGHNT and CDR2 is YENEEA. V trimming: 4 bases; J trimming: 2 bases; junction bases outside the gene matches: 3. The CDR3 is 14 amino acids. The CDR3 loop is CASSSRTGQETQYF. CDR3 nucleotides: TGTGCCAGCAGCTCTCGGACAGGGCAAGAGACCCAGTACTTC.

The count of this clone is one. In DNA, the CDR3 is TGTGCCAGTACCGGACAGGGTCTTATTAGCTACACCTTC. Translating gives CASTGQGLISYTF. This chain links TRBV6-1 with TRBJ1-2; TRBD1 agrees at 8 bases. This CDR3 spans 13 amino acids. J lost 9 bases, V lost 9 bases, and 12 bases had no gene match. The germline V gene has CDR1 MNHNS and CDR2 SASEGT.

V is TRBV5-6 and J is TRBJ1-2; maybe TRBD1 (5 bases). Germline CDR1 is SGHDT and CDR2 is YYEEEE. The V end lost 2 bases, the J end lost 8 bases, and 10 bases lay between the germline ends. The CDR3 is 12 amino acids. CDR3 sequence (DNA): TGTGCCAGCAGCTTATTGGGGCGCGGCTACACCTTC. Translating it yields CASSLLGRGYTF. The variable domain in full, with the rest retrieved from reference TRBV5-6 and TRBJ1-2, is DAGVTQSPTHLIKTRGQQVTLRCSPKSGHDTVSWYQQALGQGPQFIFQYYEEEERQRGNFPDRFSGHQFPNYSSELNVNALLLGDSALYLCASSLLGRGYTFGSGTRLTVV.

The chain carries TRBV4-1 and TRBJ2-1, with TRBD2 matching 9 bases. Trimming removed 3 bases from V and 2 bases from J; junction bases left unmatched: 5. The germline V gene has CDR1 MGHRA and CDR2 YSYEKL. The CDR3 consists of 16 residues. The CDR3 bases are TGCGCCAGCAGCCAGCGGGAGGGCCGCCCCTACAATGAGCAGTTCTTC. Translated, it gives CASSQREGRPYNEQFF.

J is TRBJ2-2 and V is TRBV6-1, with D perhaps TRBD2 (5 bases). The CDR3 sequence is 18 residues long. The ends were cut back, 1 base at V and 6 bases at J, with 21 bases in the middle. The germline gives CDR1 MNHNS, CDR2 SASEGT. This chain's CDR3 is CASSEGLWGGDYAGELFF. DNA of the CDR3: TGTGCCAGCAGTGAAGGTTTATGGGGTGGCGACTATGCCGGGGAGCTGTTTTTT.

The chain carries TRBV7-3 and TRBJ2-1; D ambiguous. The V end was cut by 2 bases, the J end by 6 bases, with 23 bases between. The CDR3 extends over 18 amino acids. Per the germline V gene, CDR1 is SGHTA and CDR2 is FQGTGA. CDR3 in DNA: TGTGCCAGCAGCTTAGTACCCCGTGGAGAAAGACCTTCCAATGAGCAGTTCTTC. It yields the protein CASSLVPRGERPSNEQFF.

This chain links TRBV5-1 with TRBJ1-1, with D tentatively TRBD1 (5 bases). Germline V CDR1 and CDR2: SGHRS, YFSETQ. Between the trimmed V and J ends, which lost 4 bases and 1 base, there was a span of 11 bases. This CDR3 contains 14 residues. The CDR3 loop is CASSPGIQNTEAFF. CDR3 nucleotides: TGCGCCAGCAGCCCAGGGATTCAGAACACTGAAGCTTTCTTT.

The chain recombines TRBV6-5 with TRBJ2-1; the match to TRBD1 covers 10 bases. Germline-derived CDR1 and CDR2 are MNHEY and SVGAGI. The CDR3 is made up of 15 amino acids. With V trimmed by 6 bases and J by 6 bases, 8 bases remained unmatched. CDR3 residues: CASSSTGTGVNEQFF. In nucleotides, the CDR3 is TGTGCCAGCAGCTCGACCGGGACAGGGGTCAATGAGCAGTTCTTC.

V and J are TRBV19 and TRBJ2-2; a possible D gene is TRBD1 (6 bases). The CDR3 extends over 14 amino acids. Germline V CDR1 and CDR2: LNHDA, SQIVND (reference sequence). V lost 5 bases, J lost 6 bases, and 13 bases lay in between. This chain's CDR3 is CASSRQEWAGELFF. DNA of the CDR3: TGTGCCAGTAGTCGACAGGAGTGGGCCGGGGAGCTGTTTTTT. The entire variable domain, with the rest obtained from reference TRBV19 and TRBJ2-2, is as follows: DGGITQSPKYLFRKEGQNVTLSCEQNLNHDAMYWYRQDPGQGLRLIYYSQIVNDFQKGDIAEGYSVSREKKESFPLTVTSAQKNPTAFYLCASSRQEWAGELFFGEGSRLTVL.